These 21 T cell receptor beta chains came from one sample sequenced in a study of T cell changes during pregnancy in multiple sclerosis. Here immunoSEQ multiplex PCR was the method, and the copy in TCRdb shows in-frame clones only, minus some. In the table there are 65,000 to 80,000 clones, around nine tenths of which are singletons. This specimen was peripheral blood, taken in the third trimester of pregnancy. These receptors were obtained from a female donor with multiple sclerosis, enrolled in a pregnancy study.

The chain joins TRBV11-3 to TRBJ2-7; 8 bases match TRBD1. Losses at the gene ends were 5 bases for V and 4 bases for J; bases not matched to a gene: 10. The germline gives CDR1 SGHNT, CDR2 YENEEA. This CDR3 has 15 residues. The CDR3 DNA reads as TGTGCCAGCAGCCAGACAGGGGATTTGTCTTACGAGCAGTACTTC. This translates into CASSQTGDLSYEQYF.

The chain uses TRBV5-5 and TRBJ1-2; tentatively, D is TRBD1 (6 bases). This CDR3 contains 14 residues. V lost 4 bases and J lost 3, with 13 bases in between. Looked up from germline, CDR1 is SGHKS and CDR2 is YYEKEE (reference sequence). The CDR3 DNA sequence: TGTGCCAGCAGCGGGGAGGGGGGCGACTATGGCTACACCTTC. This codes for CASSGEGGDYGYTF.

The genes are TRBV9 and TRBJ2-6; possible D gene TRBD1, 5 bases. Germline V CDR1 and CDR2: SGDLS, YYNGEE. The ends were cut back, 4 bases at V and 0 bases at J, with 11 bases in the middle. The CDR3 runs to 16 residues. The CDR3 sequence: CASSPGQTSGANVLTF. The CDR3 DNA reads as TGTGCCAGCAGCCCCGGACAAACCTCTGGGGCCAACGTCCTGACTTTC.

The sample holds a few counts of this clone. The rearrangement uses TRBV11-2 and TRBJ2-7; D unresolved. CDR1 SGHAT and CDR2 FQNNGV come from the germline V gene. Trimming removed 1 base from V and 0 bases from J, with 10 bases in between. The length of the CDR3 is 15 residues. CDR3 region: CASSLVPSRSYEQYF. Written as DNA, the CDR3 is TGTGCCAGCAGCTTAGTCCCAAGCCGCTCCTACGAGCAGTACTTC.

The CDR3 coding sequence is TGCGCCAGCAGCCAAGGAGAGTTTGACTACAATGAGCAGTTCTTC. Amino acids: CASSQGEFDYNEQFF. V and J are TRBV4-1 and TRBJ2-1, with no clear D. The CDR3 sequence is 15 residues long. Germline V gives CDR1 MGHRA, CDR2 YSYEKL. Trimming stripped 1 base from V and 3 bases from J, with 10 bases between.

The CDR3 nucleotides are TGCAGCGTCGGAGGGACTAGCGGCGGCGAGACCCAGTACTTC. This sequence encodes CSVGGTSGGETQYF. The chain carries TRBV29-1 and TRBJ2-5, with 11 bases aligning to TRBD2. J gave up 5 bases and V 6 bases, and 8 bases lay outside the gene matches. This CDR3 has 14 residues. Per the germline V gene, CDR1 is SQVTM and CDR2 is ANQGSEA.

Here the CDR3 DNA reads TGTGCCAGCAGCTTCGGCGGGGGGGCGTGGGAGACCCAGTACTTC. Amino acids: CASSFGGGAWETQYF. This chain joins TRBV7-8 and TRBJ2-5; 9 nucleotides align to TRBD2. The CDR3 length is 15 residues. Trimming removed 3 bases from V and 5 bases from J; junction bases left unmatched: 7. Germline assignment: CDR1 SGHVS and CDR2 FQNEAQ.

The chain is built from TRBV5-6 and TRBJ2-7; 12 bases line up with TRBD2. V was clipped by 4 bases and J by 7 bases; unmatched bases: 12. The germline CDR1 and CDR2 sequences are SGHDT and YYEEEE. The CDR3 is 16 residues long. CDR3 protein: CASSLTSGGLSREQYF. CDR3 DNA: TGTGCCAGCAGCCTGACTAGCGGGGGCCTATCGAGAGAGCAGTACTTC.

The chain uses TRBV6-5 and TRBJ1-5; 9 bases fit TRBD1. The J segment lost 3 bases and the V segment lost 6 bases, leaving 6 bases of the junction unmatched. Germline CDR1 is MNHEY and CDR2 is SVGAGI. This CDR3 is 15 amino acids long. The CDR3 is CASRTGTGNNQPQHF. The CDR3 nucleotides read TGTGCCAGCAGGACCGGGACAGGGAACAATCAGCCCCAGCATTTT.

The gene calls are TRBV19 and TRBJ1-5; D is perhaps TRBD1 (5 bases). V shed 4 bases and J shed 0 bases, with 16 bases lying between them. The CDR3 is 17 amino acids. The germline CDR1 and CDR2 sequences are LNHDA and SQIVND (reference sequence). The DNA of the CDR3 is TGTGCCAGTAGTAGTATTTCAGGGTCGAATAGCAATCAGCCCCAGCATTTT. Residues: CASSSISGSNSNQPQHF.

The genes are TRBV7-3 and TRBJ2-6; TRBD1 might be the D (7 bases). Between the trimmed V and J ends, which lost 2 bases and 2 bases, there was a span of 16 bases. CDR3 length equals 18 residues. The germline V gene has CDR1 SGHTA and CDR2 FQGTGA. The CDR3 here is CASSLDGTAGAGANVLTF. In DNA, the CDR3 is TGTGCCAGCAGCTTAGATGGGACAGCGGGCGCTGGGGCCAACGTCCTGACTTTC.

The chain employs TRBV7-9 and TRBJ2-1; 7 bases align to TRBD2. The germline gives CDR1 SEHNR, CDR2 FQNEAQ (reference sequence). The CDR3 sequence is 14 residues long. With V trimmed by 0 bases and J by 5 bases, 1 base remained unmatched. CDR3 DNA sequence: TGTGCCAGCAGCTTAGCGGGGGGGGACAATGAGCAGTTCTTC. It encodes CASSLAGGDNEQFF.

The genes are TRBV19 and TRBJ2-2; D remains unclear. The CDR3 is made up of 13 amino acids. From germline, CDR1 is LNHDA and CDR2 SQIVND (reference sequence). In nucleotides, the CDR3 is TGTTCCGTCCGGGTGTCCGTAACCGGGGAGCTGTTTTTT. Residues: CSVRVSVTGELFF.

Only one count was recorded for this clone. This chain connects TRBV18 to TRBJ1-1, with D possibly TRBD1 on 5 matching bases. This CDR3 has 14 residues. V lost 6 bases and J 1 base, leaving 12 bases between the germline ends. The germline CDR1 and CDR2 sequences are KGHSH and LQKENI. CDR3 sequence: CASSTAQENTEAFF. CDR3 coding DNA: TGTGCCAGCTCCACCGCACAGGAGAACACTGAAGCTTTCTTT.

The chain uses TRBV28 and TRBJ2-7; tentatively, D is TRBD1 (5 bases). With 9 bases removed from V and 2 bases from J, the gap between germline ends came to 14 bases. Germline V lookup: CDR1 MDHEN, CDR2 SYDVKM. This CDR3 has 13 residues. CDR3 residues: CASQDRITYEQYF. The CDR3 DNA sequence: TGTGCCAGTCAAGACAGAATCACCTACGAGCAGTACTTC.

This chain links TRBV9 with TRBJ1-4; 7 bases agree with TRBD1. The J segment lost 8 bases and the V segment lost 3 bases, leaving 7 bases of the junction unmatched. CDR1 and CDR2 from the germline V gene are SGDLS and YYNGEE. There are 14 residues in the CDR3. The CDR3 nucleotides read TGTGCCAGCAGCGCGACAGGGAGCCGGGAAAAACTGTTTTTT. Protein: CASSATGSREKLFF.

The chain employs TRBV5-4 and TRBJ1-3; D is unresolved. The CDR3 has 17 amino acids. V dropped 4 bases and J dropped 0 bases, with 17 bases sitting between them. Germline loops: CDR1 SGHNT, CDR2 YYREEE (reference sequence). The CDR3 DNA sequence: TGTGCCAGCAGCCTCCCTTTAGACGGAGGCTCTGGAAACACCATATATTTT. It translates to CASSLPLDGGSGNTIYF.

This clone was seen once. The chain carries TRBV4-2 and TRBJ1-4; unclear D gene. V was clipped by 0 bases and J by 4 bases, with 9 bases between them. The CDR3 contains 15 residues. Germline values: CDR1 LGHNA, CDR2 YNFKEQ. This CDR3 reads CASSQDGGYNEKLFF. CDR3 nucleotides: TGTGCCAGCAGCCAAGATGGCGGATATAATGAAAAACTGTTTTTT.

This clone has a single count. The chain links TRBV7-6 to TRBJ2-3, with D perhaps TRBD1 (6 bases). The CDR3 length is 19 residues. In germline, CDR1 is SGHVS, CDR2 FNYEAQ. Trimming left V 3 bases short and J 2 bases short, with 24 bases between. The CDR3 here is CASSFRPPLAGTITDTQYF. As DNA, the CDR3 is TGTGCCAGCAGCTTTCGTCCCCCCCTGGCAGGGACAATCACAGATACGCAGTATTTT. Variable domain in full (rest from reference TRBV7-6 and TRBJ2-3): GAGVSQSPRYKVTKRGQDVALRCDPISGHVSLYWYRQALGQGPEFLTYFNYEAQQDKSGLPNDRFSAERPEGSISTLTIQRTEQRDSAMYRCASSFRPPLAGTITDTQYFGPGTRLTVL.

The chain has TRBV7-3 and TRBJ2-3, with 9 bases that match TRBD1. V lost 3 bases and J lost 4; bases outside the gene matches: 8. The CDR3 sequence is 16 residues long. Germline V gene data show CDR1 as SGHTA and CDR2 as FQGTGA. In DNA, the CDR3 is TGTGCCAGCAGCTTGGGGGGACAGGGTGGTGCAGATACGCAGTATTTT. This encodes CASSLGGQGGADTQYF.

This chain connects TRBV18 to TRBJ2-5; possibly TRBD1 for D (6 bases). The germline V gene has CDR1 KGHSH and CDR2 LQKENI. V gave up 0 bases and J gave up 5 bases, with 13 bases separating them. There are 15 residues in the CDR3. The DNA for the CDR3 is TGTGCCAGCTCACCACCGTCCAGGGGCGAGGAGACCCAGTACTTC. Protein sequence: CASSPPSRGEETQYF.